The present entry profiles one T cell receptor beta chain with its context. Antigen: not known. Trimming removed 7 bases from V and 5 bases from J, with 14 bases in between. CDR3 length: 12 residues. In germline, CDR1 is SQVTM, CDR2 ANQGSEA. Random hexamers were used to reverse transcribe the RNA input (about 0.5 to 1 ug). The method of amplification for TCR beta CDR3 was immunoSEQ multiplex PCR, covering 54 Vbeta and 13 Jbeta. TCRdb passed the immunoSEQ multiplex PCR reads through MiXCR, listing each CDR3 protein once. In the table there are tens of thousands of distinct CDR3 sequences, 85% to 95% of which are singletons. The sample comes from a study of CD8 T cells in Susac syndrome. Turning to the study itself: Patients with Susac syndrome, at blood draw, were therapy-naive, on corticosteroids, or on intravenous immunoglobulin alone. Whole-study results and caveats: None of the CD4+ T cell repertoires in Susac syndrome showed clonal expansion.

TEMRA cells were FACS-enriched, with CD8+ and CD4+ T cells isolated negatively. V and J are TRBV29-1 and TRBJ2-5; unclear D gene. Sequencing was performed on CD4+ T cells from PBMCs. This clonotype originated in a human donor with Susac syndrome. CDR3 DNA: TGCAGCGGGGCCCCAGGCCAGGAGACCCAGTACTTC. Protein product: CSGAPGQETQYF.